The 2 T cell receptor beta chains listed next were all sequenced from one sample in a study of cytomegalovirus exposure and HLA in healthy donors. The PCR employed 60 Vbeta primers together with 13 Jbeta primers. Assay: immunoSEQ multiplex PCR; the TCRdb copy retains only in-frame clones and omits some. This table holds roughly 170,000 clones, 75% to 85% found once. The source material was PBMCs. These receptors were taken from a boy aged 10-17 years in good health and CMV-seronegative.

As for this clone: An end of the junction differs from the germline gene, which may be a read error. The chain couples TRBV30 to TRBJ2-3; TRBD2 agrees at 10 bases. The CDR3 runs 16 residues. Germline values: CDR1 GTSNPN, CDR2 SVGIG (reference sequence). CDR3 protein: CALTGLASLGGATRYF. The CDR3 region has the DNA TGTGCCCTGACGGGACTAGCGTCTCTAGGGGGAGCTACGCGGTATTTT.

This chain joins TRBV15 and TRBJ1-2; D gene ambiguous. Per germline, CDR1 LNHNV and CDR2 YYDKDF (reference sequence). V was clipped by 4 bases and J by 4 bases, with 16 bases between them. CDR3 length: 15 amino acids. The CDR3 nucleotides are TGTGCCACCAGCAAAAAGAGGGTCCCATCCTATGGCTACACCTTC. Encoded protein: CATSKKRVPSYGYTF.